These T cell receptor beta chains were read from a single sample in a study of blood T cell repertoires in COVID-19. Assay used: immunoSEQ multiplex PCR; TCRdb lists only in-frame clones, some missing. The data show just over 300,000 clones, around 86% seen once. The sequenced material came from PBMCs or T cells enriched from blood (not recorded which). The receptors here all came from a man aged 25-45 years who had recovered from COVID-19. The CDR3 runs from the conserved cysteine through the conserved F or W. The D gene is left open where the match is weak. Size tells how often a clone was seen (once, few, many) or the class of an expanded clone, and some rows leave it out.

>TRBV5-4|14|NA|TRBJ1-4|TRBD1
TGTGCCAGCAGCGCGGACAGGGCAAATGAAAAACTGTTTTTT
CASSADRANEKLFF
>TRBV7-2|16|NA|TRBJ2-5|TRBD2
TGTGCCAGCAGCTTTGCTCTAGCGGGACGCCAAGAGACCCAGTACTTC
CASSFALAGRQETQYF
>TRBV2|13|NA|TRBJ1-1|NA
TGTGCCAGCAGTTCGTCCAGGACTAGCGTAGCTTTCTTT
CASSSSRTSVAFF
>TRBV28|15|once|TRBJ2-4|NA
TGTGCCAGCAGTTTGGGCAGGGCGCCCAAAAACATTCAGTACTTC
CASSLGRAPKNIQYF
>TRBV29-1|13|NA|TRBJ2-1|TRBD2
TGCAGCGTTTTCCTGGGCGGGAGGAATGAGCAGTTCTTC
CSVFLGGRNEQFF
>TRBV13|15|NA|TRBJ2-5|TRBD2
TGTGCCAGCAGCAGCGGGACTAGCGGGACGGAGACCCAGTACTTC
CASSSGTSGTETQYF
>TRBV5-1|13|NA|TRBJ2-1|TRBD2
TGCGCCAGCAGCCGGGGACTAGCAAATGAGCAGTTCTTC
CASSRGLANEQFF
>TRBV4-2|15|NA|TRBJ2-2|NA
TGTGCCAGCAGGTCGGGCGGGGAGGACACCGGGGAGCTGTTTTTT
CASRSGGEDTGELFF
>TRBV9|15|NA|TRBJ2-1|NA
TGTGCCAGCAGCGTAGTGAGTAGCTCCTACAATGAGCAGTTCTTC
CASSVVSSSYNEQFF
>TRBV6-5|16|NA|TRBJ1-5|NA
TGTGCCAGCAGTTACCCTAGGATCCGGGGCAATCAGCCCCAGCATTTT
CASSYPRIRGNQPQHF
>TRBV7-9|15|NA|TRBJ2-1|NA
TGTGCCAGCAGCTCTCTACGGGGCTCCTACAATGAGCAGTTCTTC
CASSSLRGSYNEQFF
>TRBV5-1|15|NA|TRBJ2-5|TRBD2
TGCGCCAGCAGCCCCTGGGCGGGAGGGCCTGAGACCCAGTACTTC
CASSPWAGGPETQYF
>TRBV30|12|NA|TRBJ1-2|TRBD1
TGTGCCTGGGTAGGGACAGCCTATGGCTACACCTTC
CAWVGTAYGYTF
>TRBV7-2|14|few|TRBJ2-3|NA
TGTGCCAGCAGCCTCGGGTTGGGCACAGATACGCAGTATTTT
CASSLGLGTDTQYF
>TRBV9|15|NA|TRBJ2-3|TRBD2
TGTGCCAGCAGTGAGCTAGCGGGGGCCACAGATACGCAGTATTTT
CASSELAGATDTQYF
>TRBV7-9|13|NA|TRBJ2-1|NA
TGTGCCAGCAGCTTAGGGCAGGGGAATGAGCAGTTCTTC
CASSLGQGNEQFF
>TRBV19|13|NA|TRBJ2-1|NA
TGTGCCAGCAGATATGGCTCCTACAATGAGCAGTTCTTC
CASRYGSYNEQFF
>TRBV5-1|12|NA|TRBJ1-2|NA
TGCGCCAGCAGCTTGGACCGGTCTCGCTACACCTTC
CASSLDRSRYTF
>TRBV2|17|NA|TRBJ1-5|NA
TGTGCCAGCAGTGGGCTTTGGCGGGGGGCGAGTGATCAGCCCCAGCATTTT
CASSGLWRGASDQPQHF
>TRBV6-2/TRBV6-3|19|NA|TRBJ1-2|NA
TGTGCCAGCAGTTACCCCCGGAACCCGATTGATGACTTCAACTATGGCTACACCTTC
CASSYPRNPIDDFNYGYTF
>TRBV7-6|19|NA|TRBJ2-7|TRBD2
TGTGCCAGCAGCGAGAGGGTGACTAGCGGGAGCCTTAACCCTTACGAGCAGTACTTC
CASSERVTSGSLNPYEQYF
>TRBV29-1|15|few|TRBJ1-4|NA
TGCAGCGTTGGGAGGTCCACCAGAGGTGATGAAAAACTGTTTTTT
CSVGRSTRGDEKLFF